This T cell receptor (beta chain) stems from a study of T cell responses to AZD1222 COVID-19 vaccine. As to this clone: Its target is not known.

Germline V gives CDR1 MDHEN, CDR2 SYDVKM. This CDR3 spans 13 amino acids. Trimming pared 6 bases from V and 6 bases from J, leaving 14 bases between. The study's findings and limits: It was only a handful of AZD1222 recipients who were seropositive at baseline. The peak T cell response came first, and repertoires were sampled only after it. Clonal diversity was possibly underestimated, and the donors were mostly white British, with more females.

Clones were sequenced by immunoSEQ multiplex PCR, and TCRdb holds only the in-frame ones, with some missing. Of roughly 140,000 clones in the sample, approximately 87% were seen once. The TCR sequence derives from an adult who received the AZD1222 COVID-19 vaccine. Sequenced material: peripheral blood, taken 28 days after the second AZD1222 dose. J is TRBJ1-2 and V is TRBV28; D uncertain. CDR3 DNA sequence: TGTGCCAGCAGCCAAGGGTATTTGGATGGCTACACCTTC. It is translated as CASSQGYLDGYTF.